These 5 T cell receptor beta chains originate from one sample sequenced in a study of vaccination and CD4 T cells after COVID-19. Treatment denoted: roughly 10-day PBMC culture with coronavirus spike peptide pools or control peptides (ViraFEST assay). With the Oncomine TCR Beta short-read assay, DNA from cultured CD4+ T cells was sequenced. MiXCR, run by TCRdb on the PCR reads, gives a single entry per CDR3 protein. This sample has just over 15,000 distinct CDR3 sequences, with around 42% found just once. These receptors' targets are unknown. The sample consisted of CD4+ T cells from blood, cultured in vitro, taken before SARS-CoV-2 vaccination. The receptors derive from a human donor who had recovered from COVID-19.

This sequence joins TRBV27 and TRBJ1-1; possibly TRBD1 for D (6 bases). The CDR3 runs 15 residues. Per the germline V gene, CDR1 is MNHEY and CDR2 is SMNVEV (reference sequence). The V end was cut by 5 bases, the J end by 11 bases, with 24 bases between. CDR3 region: CASSPHVVTGREAFF. The CDR3 DNA is TGTGCCAGCAGTCCACACGTCGTGACAGGTCGGGAGGCTTTCTTT.

The table lists this clonotype with a few counts. This chain connects TRBV30 to TRBJ1-2, with 11 nucleotides matching TRBD1. Germline loops: CDR1 GTSNPN, CDR2 SVGIG (reference sequence). V dropped 0 bases and J dropped 7; count of bases not matched to a gene: 1. The CDR3 spans 13 residues. CDR3: CAWSVGQGAGYTF. In DNA form, the CDR3 reads TGTGCCTGGAGTGTAGGACAGGGGGCTGGCTACACCTTC.

This clonotype appeared a few times. In DNA, the CDR3 is TGTGCCAGCAGAGAGATGGGACAGGGGTATGGCTACACCTTC. Protein: CASREMGQGYGYTF. V and J are TRBV27 and TRBJ1-2; TRBD1 aligns across 10 bases. V was clipped by 6 bases and J by 5 bases; unmatched bases: 6. This CDR3 is 14 amino acids long. Germline CDR1 reads MNHEY; CDR2 reads SMNVEV (reference sequence).

The chain has TRBV25-1 and TRBJ2-1; 9 nucleotides align to TRBD1. Trimming took 1 base from V and 6 from J; bases not matched to a gene: 7. The CDR3 is made up of 16 amino acids. Per the germline V gene, CDR1 is MGHDK and CDR2 is SYGVNS. DNA for the CDR3: TGTGCCAGCAGTGAATCATTGGGACAGGGACCCAATGAGCAGTTCTTC. This translates into CASSESLGQGPNEQFF.

This clonotype has just a few counts. V usage is TRBV7-2 and J usage is TRBJ1-5; maybe TRBD1 (5 bases). This CDR3 is 14 amino acids long. Trimming removed 5 bases at V and 6 bases at J, with 14 bases between. The germline V gene encodes CDR1 SGHTA and CDR2 FQGNSA. The CDR3 region is CASSESGSSQPQHF. The CDR3 bases are TGTGCCAGCAGCGAATCAGGGAGTAGTCAGCCCCAGCATTTT.